The T cell receptor beta chain under discussion was sequenced for a study of beta chain features in type 1 diabetes (dated 2018 in TCRdb). Context from the whole study: Mean age, gender distribution, total cell number and subset yield were not different between patients and healthy donors. A total of some 100,000,000 sorted cells were examined across all samples, and a strong correlation was observed between cell number per subset and RNA yield. In the study, TCRB repertoires of sorted circulating CD4+ T cell subsets from recently diagnosed type 1 diabetes patients were compared with those of matched healthy donors. Naive and central memory subsets were obtained from all 30 or so donors, but regulatory and stem cell-like memory subsets were isolated from only 8 patients and roughly 8 healthy donors. Here is what the overall study found, with its caveats: PCR might favor shorter templates, but patient and control samples were amplified and corrected together, so any skew would affect both groups equally. Fewer insertions and more nucleotide deletions at VDJ recombination sites were observed in patients with type 1 diabetes, implying thymic rearrangement abnormalities. Sequencing cDNA rather than genomic DNA could over-represent highly expressing activated cells, although activation and CD3 levels did not differ between groups. Type 1 diabetes patients showed a moderate but significant shortening of TCRB CDR3 length in all four CD4+ subsets. Because the HLA sub-analyses included only small numbers of individuals, any influence of HLA type on TCRB rearrangement was left unresolved. Naive, central memory and regulatory TCRB repertoires appeared to be more similar among patients than among healthy donors.

CDR1 and CDR2, per the germline V gene, are SQVTM and ANQGSEA. V and J lose 7 bases and 0 bases, and a span of 12 bases separates them. Inclusive of the bounding cysteine and phenylalanine, the CDR3 is 13 residues long. Kept here is only the CDR3 DNA, which spans 39 bases and is read in frame from base 1. The High Capacity cDNA Reverse Transcription Kit was used to reverse transcribe all of the isolated RNA, meaning that expressed TCRB transcripts were what got sequenced. Deep immunoSEQ sequencing was applied to naive, central memory and regulatory T cell samples, giving an average of about 3.57 million total reads per sample. Sorted cells were lysed in RLT buffer, and RNA was extracted using DNase-treated RNeasy Micro or Mini kits according to cell number. To prevent cross-contamination, every cell subset was processed on its own, while patient and healthy donor samples were processed together. Using the immunoSEQ multiplex PCR, TCRB sequences were amplified from cDNA into 87-bp fragments spanning the CDR3 region. Sequencing of the amplicons was done on the Illumina HiSeq platform. Per the source publication's procedure: PCR bias was computationally corrected using synthetic template baselines, reads within Hamming distance 2 were collapsed, and singletons that could not be merged were discarded. Reads were aligned against IMGT to assign V, D and J genes, CDR3 length and insertions or deletions at six rearrangement sites. Within each subset, clonotype counts were normalized to sorted cell number, and only after that were true diversity and Gini coefficients computed with the tcR R package. The overlap coefficient, calculated on TCRB nucleotide sequences, was used to measure repertoire sharing. Out-of-frame TCRB sequences from naive cells were analyzed to stand in for the pre-selection repertoire. As stored in TCRdb, this immuneACCESS dataset retains in-frame rearrangements with V and J assigned. A fraction of the clones does not appear; measured against another copy, unresolved V genes explain less than half of the discrepancy, and the remainder lacks a known reason. V and J calls and clone size are as listed in that table; D and trimming were resolved from the DNA. In all, the sample holds fewer than 250,000 clones, and 68% of those were seen once. The ten largest make up around 0.05% of the sample.

A single peripheral blood draw of 95 to 150 mL on average was collected from each donor into heparinised tubes. Naive, central memory, regulatory and stem cell-like memory CD4+ T cells were sorted on a BD FACSAria II using a panel including CD45RO, CCR7, CD25, CD127, CD95 and CD27. A purity above 98% was achieved for all sorted populations. PBMCs were isolated right away by Lymphoprep density gradient centrifugation and were stained directly, without culture. Samples were stained and sorted in pairs, with one healthy donor and one patient per experiment, so that batch effects were minimized. A note on this clone: There is no known antigen for this receptor. No base quality information exists; no much larger clone differs at one position.

The TCR sequence derives from a young man in good health. The chain joins TRBV29-1 to TRBJ2-5; there is no confident call for the D gene. Specimen: naive CD4+ T cells from blood. This sample's cell subset or site label indicates: true naive CD4+ T cells. The CDR3 protein: CSAQPLYQETQYF. The bases are TGCAGCGCCCAGCCACTCTACCAAGAGACCCAGTACTTC.